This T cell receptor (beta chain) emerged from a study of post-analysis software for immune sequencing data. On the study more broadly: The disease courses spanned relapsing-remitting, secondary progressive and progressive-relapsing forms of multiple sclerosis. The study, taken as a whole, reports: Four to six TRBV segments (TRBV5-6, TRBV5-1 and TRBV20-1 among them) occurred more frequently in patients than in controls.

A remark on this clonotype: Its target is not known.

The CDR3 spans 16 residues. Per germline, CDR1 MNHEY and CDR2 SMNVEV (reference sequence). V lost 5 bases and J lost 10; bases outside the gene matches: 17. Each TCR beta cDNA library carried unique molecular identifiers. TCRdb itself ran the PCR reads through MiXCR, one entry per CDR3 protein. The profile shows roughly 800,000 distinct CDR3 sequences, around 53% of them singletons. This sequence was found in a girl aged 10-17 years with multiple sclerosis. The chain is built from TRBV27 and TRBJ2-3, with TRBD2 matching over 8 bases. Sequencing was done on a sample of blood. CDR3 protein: CASSGTSRELREAQYF. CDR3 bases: TGTGCCAGCAGTGGGACTAGTAGGGAGCTACGAGAGGCGCAGTATTTT.